This T cell receptor (beta chain) emerged from a study of T cells in Graves' hyperthyroidism and ophthalmopathy. Study observations and caveats: Blood held most thyroid clonotypes expanded above 0.001 frequency.

This clonotype was counted only a few times. The target antigen is unknown. Amplification yielded TCR beta CDR3 regions, with RNA transcripts as the source. HTBI primers were used for first-round RT-PCR of the TCR CDR3. One entry per CDR3 protein, called by TCRdb with MiXCR from the multiplex PCR reads. Counted here are nearly 750,000 distinct CDR3 sequences, roughly a third occurring once; the ten biggest clones make up around a third. Germline CDR1 is MGHRA and CDR2 is YSYEKL. Trimming left V 5 bases short and J 5 bases short, with 22 bases between. The CDR3 runs to 16 residues. The chain combines TRBV4-1 with TRBJ2-7; D possibly corresponds to TRBD1 (6 bases). Material for sequencing was blood. The sequence derives from a woman between 40 and 50 years old with Graves' hyperthyroidism. The CDR3 reads CASSNPPRDKVNEQYF. The CDR3 nucleotides read TGCGCCAGCAGCAACCCCCCCCGGGACAAGGTTAACGAGCAGTACTTC.